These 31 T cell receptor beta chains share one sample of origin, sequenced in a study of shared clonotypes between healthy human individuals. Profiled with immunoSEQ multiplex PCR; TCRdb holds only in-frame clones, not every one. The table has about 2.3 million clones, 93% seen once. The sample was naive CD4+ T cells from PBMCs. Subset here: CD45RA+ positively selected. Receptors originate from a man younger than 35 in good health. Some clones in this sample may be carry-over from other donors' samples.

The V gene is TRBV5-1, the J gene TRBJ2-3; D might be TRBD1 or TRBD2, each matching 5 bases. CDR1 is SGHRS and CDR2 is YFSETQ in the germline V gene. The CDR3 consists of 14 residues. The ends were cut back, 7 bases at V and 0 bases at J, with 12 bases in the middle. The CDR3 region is CASRGTTSTDTQYF. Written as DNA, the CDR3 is TGCGCCAGCCGGGGCACGACTAGCACAGATACGCAGTATTTT.

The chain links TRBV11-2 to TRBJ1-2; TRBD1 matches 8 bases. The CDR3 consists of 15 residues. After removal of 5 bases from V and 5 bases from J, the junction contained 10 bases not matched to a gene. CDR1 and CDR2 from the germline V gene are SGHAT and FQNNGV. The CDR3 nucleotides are TGTGCCAGCAGCCCTCGGAGACAGGGGCCATATGGCTACACCTTC. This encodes CASSPRRQGPYGYTF.

CDR3 sequence: CARGRRPGELFF. The CDR3 DNA follows: TGTGCCCGAGGACGGCGGCCCGGGGAGCTGTTTTTT. The chain employs TRBV30 and TRBJ2-2; D is uncertain. The CDR3 is made up of 12 amino acids. V lost 8 bases and J lost 6, with 13 bases in between. The germline CDR1 and CDR2 sequences are GTSNPN and SVGIG (reference sequence).

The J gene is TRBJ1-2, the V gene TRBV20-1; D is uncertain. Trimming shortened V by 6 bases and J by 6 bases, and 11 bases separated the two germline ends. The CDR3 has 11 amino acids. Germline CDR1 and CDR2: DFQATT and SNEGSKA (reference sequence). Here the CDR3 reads CSAKKTDGYTF. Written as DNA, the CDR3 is TGCAGTGCGAAAAAAACGGATGGCTACACCTTC.

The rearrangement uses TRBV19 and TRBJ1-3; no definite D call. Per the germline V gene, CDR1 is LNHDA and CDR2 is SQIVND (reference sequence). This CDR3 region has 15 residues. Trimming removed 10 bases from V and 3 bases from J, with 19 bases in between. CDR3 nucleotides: TGTGCCACCACACCCCGGCCCCGGGGTGGAAACACCATATATTTT. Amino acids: CATTPRPRGGNTIYF.

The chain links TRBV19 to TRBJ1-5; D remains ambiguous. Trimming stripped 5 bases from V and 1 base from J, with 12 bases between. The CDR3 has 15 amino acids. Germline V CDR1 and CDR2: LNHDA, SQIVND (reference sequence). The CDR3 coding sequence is TGTGCCAGTAGTTTGACGGCTCCAAGCAATCAGCCCCAGCATTTT. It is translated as CASSLTAPSNQPQHF. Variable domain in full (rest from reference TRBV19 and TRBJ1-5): DGGITQSPKYLFRKEGQNVTLSCEQNLNHDAMYWYRQDPGQGLRLIYYSQIVNDFQKGDIAEGYSVSREKKESFPLTVTSAQKNPTAFYLCASSLTAPSNQPQHFGDGTRLSIL.

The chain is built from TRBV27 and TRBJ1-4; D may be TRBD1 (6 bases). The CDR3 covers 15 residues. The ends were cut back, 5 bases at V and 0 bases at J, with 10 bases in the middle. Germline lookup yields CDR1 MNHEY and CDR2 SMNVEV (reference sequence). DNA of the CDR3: TGTGCCAGCAGTGCGACAGGAACAACTAATGAAAAACTGTTTTTT. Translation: CASSATGTTNEKLFF.

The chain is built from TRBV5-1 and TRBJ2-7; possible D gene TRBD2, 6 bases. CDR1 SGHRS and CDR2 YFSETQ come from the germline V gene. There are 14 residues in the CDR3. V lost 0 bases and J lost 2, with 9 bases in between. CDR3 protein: CASSLGGVPYEQYF. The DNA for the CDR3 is TGCGCCAGCAGCTTGGGCGGGGTACCCTACGAGCAGTACTTC.

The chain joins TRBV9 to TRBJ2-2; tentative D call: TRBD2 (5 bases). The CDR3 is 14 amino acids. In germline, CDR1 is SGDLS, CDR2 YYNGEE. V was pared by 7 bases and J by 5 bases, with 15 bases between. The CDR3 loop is CASGRTTGTGELFF. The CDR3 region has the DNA TGTGCCAGCGGGCGCACGACGGGGACCGGGGAGCTGTTTTTT.

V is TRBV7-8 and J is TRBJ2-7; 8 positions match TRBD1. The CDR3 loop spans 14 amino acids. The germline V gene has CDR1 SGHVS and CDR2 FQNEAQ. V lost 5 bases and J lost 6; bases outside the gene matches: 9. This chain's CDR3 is CASSPPGQVFEQYF. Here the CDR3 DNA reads TGTGCCAGCAGCCCACCGGGACAGGTATTCGAGCAGTACTTC.

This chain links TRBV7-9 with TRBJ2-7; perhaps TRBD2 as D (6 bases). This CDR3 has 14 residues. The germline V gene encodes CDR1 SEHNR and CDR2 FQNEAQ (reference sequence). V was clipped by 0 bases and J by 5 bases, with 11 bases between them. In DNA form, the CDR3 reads TGTGCCAGCAGCTTAGCGCGGGGTCCTGACGAGCAGTACTTC. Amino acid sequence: CASSLARGPDEQYF.

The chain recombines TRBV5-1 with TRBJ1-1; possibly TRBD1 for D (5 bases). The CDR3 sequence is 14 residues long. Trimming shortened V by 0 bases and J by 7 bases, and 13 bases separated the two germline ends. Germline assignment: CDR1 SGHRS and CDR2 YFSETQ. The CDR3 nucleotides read TGCGCCAGCAGCTTGGGACCAGGGACGATTGAAGCTTTCTTT. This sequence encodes CASSLGPGTIEAFF.

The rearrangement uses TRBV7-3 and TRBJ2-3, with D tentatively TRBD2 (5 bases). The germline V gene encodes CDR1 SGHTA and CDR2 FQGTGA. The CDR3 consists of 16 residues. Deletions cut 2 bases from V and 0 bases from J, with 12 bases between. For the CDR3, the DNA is TGTGCCAGCAGCTTAGGCGCGGGTAGAAGCACAGATACGCAGTATTTT. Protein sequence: CASSLGAGRSTDTQYF.

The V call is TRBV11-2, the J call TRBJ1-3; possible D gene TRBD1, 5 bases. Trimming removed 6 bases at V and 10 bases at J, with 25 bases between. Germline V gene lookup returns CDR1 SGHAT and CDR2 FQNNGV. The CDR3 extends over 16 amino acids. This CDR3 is CASRALRVSKGRTIYF. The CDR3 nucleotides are TGTGCCAGCAGGGCCCTTCGGGTATCCAAGGGGAGGACCATATATTTT.

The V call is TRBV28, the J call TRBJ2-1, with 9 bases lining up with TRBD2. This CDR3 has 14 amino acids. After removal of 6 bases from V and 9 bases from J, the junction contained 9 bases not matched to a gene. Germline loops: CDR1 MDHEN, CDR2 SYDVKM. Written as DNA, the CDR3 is TGTGCCAGCAGATATGGACTAGCGCCCACTGAGCAGTTCTTC. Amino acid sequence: CASRYGLAPTEQFF.

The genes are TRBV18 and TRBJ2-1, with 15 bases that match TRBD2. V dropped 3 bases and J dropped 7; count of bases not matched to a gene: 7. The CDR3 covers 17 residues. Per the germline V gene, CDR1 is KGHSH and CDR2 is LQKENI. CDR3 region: CASSPPGLAGGENEQFF. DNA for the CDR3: TGTGCCAGCTCACCTCCGGGACTAGCGGGAGGTGAAAATGAGCAGTTCTTC.

DNA of the CDR3: TGTGCCAGCAGCCCCAGGGGGCCGGTAGAGGTTGACTATGGCTACACCTTC. Translation gives CASSPRGPVEVDYGYTF. The V call is TRBV7-9, the J call TRBJ1-2, with 8 bases that match TRBD1. Looked up from germline, CDR1 is SEHNR and CDR2 is FQNEAQ (reference sequence). V shed 5 bases and J 3 bases; nucleotides not matched to a gene: 14. The length of the CDR3 is 17 residues.

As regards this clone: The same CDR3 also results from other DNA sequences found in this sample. The CDR3 loop is CASSLGVSQETQYF. In nucleotides, the CDR3 is TGTGCCAGCAGCTTAGGAGTTTCCCAAGAGACCCAGTACTTC. This chain connects TRBV7-9 to TRBJ2-5; D is undetermined. This CDR3 is built from 14 residues. Germline V gives CDR1 SEHNR, CDR2 FQNEAQ (reference sequence). The V end was cut by 1 base, the J end by 1 base, with 7 bases between.

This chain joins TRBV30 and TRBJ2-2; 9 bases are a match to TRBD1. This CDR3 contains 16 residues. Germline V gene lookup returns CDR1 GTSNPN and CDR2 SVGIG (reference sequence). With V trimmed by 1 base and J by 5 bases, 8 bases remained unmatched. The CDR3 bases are TGTGCCTGGAGTGCCGCCGGGACAGGGAATACCGGGGAGCTGTTTTTT. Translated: CAWSAAGTGNTGELFF.

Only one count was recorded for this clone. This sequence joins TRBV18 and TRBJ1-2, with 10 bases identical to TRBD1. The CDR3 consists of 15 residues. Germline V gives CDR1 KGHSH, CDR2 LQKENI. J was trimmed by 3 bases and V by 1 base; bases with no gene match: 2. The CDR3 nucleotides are TGTGCCAGCTCACCACAGGGACAGGGGCACTATGGCTACACCTTC. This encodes CASSPQGQGHYGYTF.

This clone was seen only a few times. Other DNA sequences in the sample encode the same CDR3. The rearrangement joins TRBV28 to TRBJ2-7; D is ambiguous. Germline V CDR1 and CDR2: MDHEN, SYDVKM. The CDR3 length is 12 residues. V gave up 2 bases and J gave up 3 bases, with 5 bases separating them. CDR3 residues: CASSLGIYEQYF. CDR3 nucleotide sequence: TGTGCCAGCAGTTTAGGGATCTACGAGCAGTACTTC.

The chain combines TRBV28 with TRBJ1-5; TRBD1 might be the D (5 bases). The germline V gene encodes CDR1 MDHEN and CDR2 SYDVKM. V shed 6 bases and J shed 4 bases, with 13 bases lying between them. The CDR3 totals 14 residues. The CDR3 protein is CASSPVGGNQPQHF. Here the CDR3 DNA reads TGTGCCAGCAGCCCTGTGGGGGGGAATCAGCCCCAGCATTTT.

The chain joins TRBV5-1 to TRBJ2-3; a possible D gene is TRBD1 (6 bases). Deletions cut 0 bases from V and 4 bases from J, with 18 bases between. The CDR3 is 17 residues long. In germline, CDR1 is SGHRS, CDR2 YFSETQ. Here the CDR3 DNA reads TGCGCCAGCAGCTTGGTTCGGGCAGGGGAGCGACCAGATACGCAGTATTTT. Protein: CASSLVRAGERPDTQYF.

The DNA of the CDR3 is TGTGCCAGCAATTGGGACAGGGCTTTATACGAGCAGTACTTC. It translates to CASNWDRALYEQYF. The V and J genes are TRBV2 and TRBJ2-7; 9 positions match TRBD1. V dropped 7 bases and J dropped 4; count of bases not matched to a gene: 8. The CDR3 spans 14 residues. Germline lookup yields CDR1 SNHLY and CDR2 FYNNEI.

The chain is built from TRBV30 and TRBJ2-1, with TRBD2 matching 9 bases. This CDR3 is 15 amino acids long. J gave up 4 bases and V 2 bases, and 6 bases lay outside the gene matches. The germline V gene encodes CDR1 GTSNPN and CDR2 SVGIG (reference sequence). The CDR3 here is CAWSPTSGPYNEQFF. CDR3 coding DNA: TGTGCCTGGAGTCCAACTAGCGGGCCATACAATGAGCAGTTCTTC.

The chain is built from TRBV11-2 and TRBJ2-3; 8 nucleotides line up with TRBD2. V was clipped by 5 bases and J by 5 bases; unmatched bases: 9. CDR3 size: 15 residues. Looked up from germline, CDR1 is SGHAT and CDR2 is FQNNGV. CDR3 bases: TGTGCCAGCAGCCCCCAGGGTAGCGGGGTAGATACGCAGTATTTT. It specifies CASSPQGSGVDTQYF.

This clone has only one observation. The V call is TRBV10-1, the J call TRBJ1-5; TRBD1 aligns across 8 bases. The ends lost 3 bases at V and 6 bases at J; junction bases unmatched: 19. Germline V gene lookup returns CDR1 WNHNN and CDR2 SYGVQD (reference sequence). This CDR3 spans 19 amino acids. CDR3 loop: CASSELSNQGTGYFQPQHF. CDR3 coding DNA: TGCGCCAGCAGTGAATTGAGTAATCAAGGGACAGGCTACTTTCAGCCCCAGCATTTT.

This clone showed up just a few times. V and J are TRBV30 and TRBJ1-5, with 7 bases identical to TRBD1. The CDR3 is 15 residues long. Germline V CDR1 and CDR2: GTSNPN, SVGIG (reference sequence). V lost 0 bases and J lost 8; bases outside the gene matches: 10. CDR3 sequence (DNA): TGTGCCTGGAGTGTAGGGATAAGGGGGCTAGAGCCCCAGCATTTT. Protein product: CAWSVGIRGLEPQHF.

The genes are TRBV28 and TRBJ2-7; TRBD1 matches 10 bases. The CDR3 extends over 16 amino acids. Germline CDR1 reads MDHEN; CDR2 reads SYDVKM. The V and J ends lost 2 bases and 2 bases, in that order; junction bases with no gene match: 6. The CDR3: CASSLPGQGTPYEQYF. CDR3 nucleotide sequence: TGTGCCAGCAGTTTACCGGGACAGGGGACCCCCTACGAGCAGTACTTC.

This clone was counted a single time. CDR3 bases: TGTGCCAGCAGTGAAGCGGCGGGAGGGCCTCGAGATGAGCAGTTCTTC. Translated, it gives CASSEAAGGPRDEQFF. The V call is TRBV2, the J call TRBJ2-1; 9 bases map to TRBD2. This CDR3 comprises 16 residues. J gave up 8 bases and V 0 bases, and 8 bases lay outside the gene matches. The germline CDR1 and CDR2 sequences are SNHLY and FYNNEI.

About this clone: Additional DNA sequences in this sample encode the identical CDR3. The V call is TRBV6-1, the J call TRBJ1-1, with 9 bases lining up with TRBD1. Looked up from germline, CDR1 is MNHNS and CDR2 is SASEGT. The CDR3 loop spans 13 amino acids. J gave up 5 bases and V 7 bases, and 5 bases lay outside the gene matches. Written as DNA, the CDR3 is TGTGCCAGCATCAGACAGGGGGGGACTGAAGCTTTCTTT. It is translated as CASIRQGGTEAFF.